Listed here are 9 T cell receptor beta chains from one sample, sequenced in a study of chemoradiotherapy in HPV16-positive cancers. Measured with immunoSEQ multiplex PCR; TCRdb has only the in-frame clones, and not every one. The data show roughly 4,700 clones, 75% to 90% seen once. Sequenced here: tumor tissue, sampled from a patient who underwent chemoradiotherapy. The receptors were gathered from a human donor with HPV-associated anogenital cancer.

DNA for the CDR3: TGTGCCAGCATCGGGGGACACTTTCTTGGCTACACCTTC. Amino acids: CASIGGHFLGYTF. The chain links TRBV6-6 to TRBJ1-2, with D possibly matching TRBD1 (6 bases). The CDR3 loop spans 13 amino acids. Germline CDR1 is MNHNY and CDR2 is SVGAGI (reference sequence). V was clipped by 7 bases and J by 7 bases, with 16 bases between them.

The CDR3 reads CASSLVSRTSGNTIYF. The CDR3, as DNA: TGTGCCAGCAGCTTAGTCTCCCGGACCTCTGGAAACACCATATATTTT. The J gene is TRBJ1-3, the V gene TRBV7-2; D not certain. V lost 1 base and J 0 bases, leaving 10 bases between the germline ends. This CDR3 has 16 amino acids. Germline lookup yields CDR1 SGHTA and CDR2 FQGNSA.

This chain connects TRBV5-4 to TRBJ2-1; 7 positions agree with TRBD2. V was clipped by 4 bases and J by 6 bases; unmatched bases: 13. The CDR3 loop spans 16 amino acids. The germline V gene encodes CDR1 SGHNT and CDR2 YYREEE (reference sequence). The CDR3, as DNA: TGTGCCAGCAGCCCATTTCCGCGGGGGAGTCTCAATGAGCAGTTCTTC. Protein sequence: CASSPFPRGSLNEQFF.

Here the CDR3 reads CASSLDMNTEAFF. CDR3 nucleotides: TGTGCCAGCAGCTTAGATATGAACACTGAAGCTTTCTTT. V and J are TRBV7-2 and TRBJ1-1; D call uncertain. Per the germline V gene, CDR1 is SGHTA and CDR2 is FQGNSA. CDR3 length: 13 residues. Trimming removed 1 base from V and 0 bases from J, with 3 bases in between.

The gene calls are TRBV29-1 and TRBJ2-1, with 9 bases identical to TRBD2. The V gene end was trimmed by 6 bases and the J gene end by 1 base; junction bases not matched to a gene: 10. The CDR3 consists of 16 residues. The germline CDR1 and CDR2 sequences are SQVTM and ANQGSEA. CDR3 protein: CSVVPTSGPSYNEQFF. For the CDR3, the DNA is TGCAGCGTCGTTCCCACTAGCGGGCCATCCTACAATGAGCAGTTCTTC.

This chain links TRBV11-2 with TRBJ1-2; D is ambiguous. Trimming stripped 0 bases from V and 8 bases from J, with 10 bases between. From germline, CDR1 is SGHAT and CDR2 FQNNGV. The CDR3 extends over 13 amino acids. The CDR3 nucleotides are TGTGCCAGCAGCTTAGACCCATCGGGAGGCTACACCTTC. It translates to CASSLDPSGGYTF.

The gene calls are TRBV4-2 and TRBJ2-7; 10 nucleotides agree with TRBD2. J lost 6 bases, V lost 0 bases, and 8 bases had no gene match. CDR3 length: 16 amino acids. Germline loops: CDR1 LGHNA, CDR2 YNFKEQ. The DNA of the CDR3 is TGTGCCAGCAGCCAAGATCCTAGCGGGAGTGGTGGCGAGCAGTACTTC. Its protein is CASSQDPSGSGGEQYF.

CDR3 loop: CASSFGIMNTEAFF. The DNA of the CDR3 is TGTGCCAGCAGTTTCGGGATCATGAACACTGAAGCTTTCTTT. This chain links TRBV28 with TRBJ1-1; D remains unclear. Trimming shortened V by 3 bases and J by 0 bases, and 8 bases separated the two germline ends. The CDR3 sequence is 14 residues long. Germline values: CDR1 MDHEN, CDR2 SYDVKM.

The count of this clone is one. CDR3 DNA: TGTGCCAGCAGCTCAACACTACAGGCCTCCTACGAGCAGTACGTC. It specifies CASSSTLQASYEQYV. The rearrangement joins TRBV7-8 to TRBJ2-7, with a tentative D call TRBD1 (5 bases). CDR1 and CDR2 (germline): SGHVS, FQNEAQ. V was pared by 4 bases and J by 0 bases, with 13 bases between. The CDR3 is made up of 15 amino acids.